The 14 T cell receptor beta chains below all came from one sample that was sequenced in a study of blood T cells in healthy people across ages. A second PCR, run for roughly 7 to 11 cycles, used a sample-barcoded 5' primer plus a J-beta primer mix. MiXCR, applied by TCRdb to the 5' RACE reads, yields one record per CDR3 protein. The table has more than 750,000 distinct CDR3 sequences, under 35% seen once. These data also featured in a second study, about T cells of mothers and their children.

Source material: blood. The source is a woman aged 35 to 49 in good health.

J is TRBJ2-1 and V is TRBV28; D possibly uses TRBD1 or TRBD2 (6 bases each). Trimming removed 6 bases at V and 4 bases at J, with 16 bases between. The CDR3 loop spans 15 amino acids. The germline V gene has CDR1 MDHEN and CDR2 SYDVKM. CDR3 DNA sequence: TGTGCCAGCAGCCCATGGGGGGCGCGTTACAATGAGCAGTTCTTC. Residues: CASSPWGARYNEQFF.

This clonotype was seen more than once but under ten times. This chain connects TRBV6-5 to TRBJ1-6; 8 bases map to TRBD1. The CDR3 length is 14 residues. Per germline, CDR1 MNHEY and CDR2 SVGAGI. The V segment lost 7 bases and the J segment 10 bases; nucleotides outside the gene matches: 9. CDR3 region: CASTNRGNRSPLHF. The CDR3 DNA follows: TGTGCCAGCACCAACAGGGGGAATAGATCACCCCTCCACTTT.

The CDR3 bases are TGTGCCAGCCGGACCCTTAGCACAGATACGCAGTATTTT. Encoded protein: CASRTLSTDTQYF. The chain joins TRBV11-2 to TRBJ2-3; D is unclear. This CDR3 is built from 13 residues. V was shortened by 8 bases and J by 0 bases, with 9 bases between the two germline ends. CDR1 is SGHAT, CDR2 FQNNGV, per germline.

The J gene is TRBJ2-1, the V gene TRBV5-1, with D unclear. V was pared by 0 bases and J by 7 bases, with 8 bases between. CDR3 size: 13 residues. Per the germline V gene, CDR1 is SGHRS and CDR2 is YFSETQ. CDR3 sequence: CASSLEVGNEQFF. CDR3 DNA: TGCGCCAGCAGCTTGGAAGTGGGGAATGAGCAGTTCTTC.

CDR3 DNA: TGCAGTGCCGGACGGACAAGCTCCTACGAGCAGTACTTC. Translation: CSAGRTSSYEQYF. V usage is TRBV20-1 and J usage is TRBJ2-7; D is perhaps TRBD1 (5 bases). The V and J ends lost 6 bases and 0 bases respectively, with 12 bases between them. The CDR3 is made up of 13 amino acids. In germline, CDR1 is DFQATT, CDR2 SNEGSKA (reference sequence).

This clonotype was observed many times. CDR3 nucleotides: TGTGCCACCAGTGACGCCGGGACGGCCTATGGCTACACCTTC. It specifies CATSDAGTAYGYTF. This sequence joins TRBV24-1 and TRBJ1-2, with D maybe TRBD1 (5 bases). Deletions cut 4 bases from V and 4 bases from J, with 12 bases between. Germline V gene sequence: CDR1 KGHDR, CDR2 SFDVKD. This CDR3 is built from 14 residues.

The V call is TRBV3-1, the J call TRBJ1-6; 7 nucleotides match TRBD1. Germline loops: CDR1 LGHDT, CDR2 YNNKEL (reference sequence). The junction had 8 bases not matched to a gene; V was cut back by 1 base and J by 8 bases. This CDR3 region has 16 residues. In DNA, the CDR3 is TGTGCCAGCAGCCAAGTAGGGTCAGGGGGAGATTCACCCCTCCACTTT. Translated, it gives CASSQVGSGGDSPLHF.

The sample holds many counts of this clonotype. The V gene is TRBV6-6, the J gene TRBJ2-3, with D perhaps TRBD1 or TRBD2 (5 bases each). Deletions cut 7 bases from V and 2 bases from J, with 7 bases between. The V gene's germline CDR1 is MNHNY and CDR2 SVGAGI (reference sequence). The CDR3 is 12 amino acids. DNA of the CDR3: TGTGCCAGCAAGGGACCCACAGATACGCAGTATTTT. Translation: CASKGPTDTQYF.

This clonotype has just a few counts. The junction does not match germline at one end; this may be a read error. The chain is built from TRBV20-1 and TRBJ1-4, with 8 bases aligning to TRBD1. CDR3 length equals 18 residues. The germline V gene has CDR1 DFQATT and CDR2 SNEGSKA (reference sequence). Here the CDR3 reads CSAINGTGLPSTSEKLFF. Written as DNA, the CDR3 is TGCAGTGCCATCAACGGGACAGGCCTCCCTTCAACTAGTGAAAAACTGTTTTTT.

The chain is built from TRBV30 and TRBJ1-2; D unresolved. The ends were cut back, 7 bases at V and 4 bases at J, with 25 bases in the middle. The CDR3 extends over 16 amino acids. CDR1 and CDR2 (germline): GTSNPN, SVGIG (reference sequence). CDR3 loop: CALASEWKEDGYGYTF. CDR3 nucleotide sequence: TGTGCCTTGGCCTCGGAGTGGAAGGAGGATGGCTATGGCTACACCTTC.

The V call is TRBV7-9, the J call TRBJ2-3; 13 nucleotides align to TRBD2. V trimming: 6 bases; J trimming: 2 bases; junction bases outside the gene matches: 5. The germline gives CDR1 SEHNR, CDR2 FQNEAQ (reference sequence). This CDR3 comprises 16 residues. CDR3 DNA: TGTGCCAGCAGGGGACTAGCGGGGATTAACACAGATACGCAGTATTTT. Its protein product is CASRGLAGINTDTQYF. Together with reference TRBV7-9 and TRBJ2-3, the CDR3 gives the full variable domain: DTGVSQNPRHKITKRGQNVTFRCDPISEHNRLYWYRQTLGQGPEFLTYFQNEAQLEKSRLLSDRFSAERPKGSFSTLEIQRTEQGDSAMYLCASRGLAGINTDTQYFGPGTRLTVL.

The V and J genes are TRBV5-1 and TRBJ2-1; TRBD2 matches at 8 bases. The CDR3 loop spans 16 amino acids. J gave up 5 bases and V 2 bases, and 9 bases lay outside the gene matches. Germline loops: CDR1 SGHRS, CDR2 YFSETQ. CDR3 sequence reads: CASSFRSGGYDNEQFF. The CDR3 DNA reads TGCGCCAGCAGCTTCCGGAGCGGGGGTTATGACAATGAGCAGTTCTTC. Full variable domain (outside the CDR3, taken from reference TRBV5-1 and TRBJ2-1): KAGVTQTPRYLIKTRGQQVTLSCSPISGHRSVSWYQQTPGQGLQFLFEYFSETQRNKGNFPGRFSGRQFSNSRSEMNVSTLELGDSALYLCASSFRSGGYDNEQFFGPGTRLTVL.

This rearrangement joins TRBV13 to TRBJ2-1; D is unclear. The better agreement between TRBJ2-7 and the DNA end casts doubt on the J call. The V gene's germline CDR1 is PRHDT and CDR2 FYEKMQ (reference sequence). The CDR3 has 14 amino acids. CDR3 coding DNA: TGTGCCAGCAGCTTAGAAGGTTCCTACAATGAGCAGTACTTC. Translated: CASSLEGSYNEQYF.

This clonotype was picked up a small number of times. The rearrangement joins TRBV7-3 to TRBJ2-2; D might be TRBD1 or TRBD2, each matching 5 bases. V lost 3 bases and J 7 bases, leaving 12 bases between the germline ends. There are 14 residues in the CDR3. Looked up from germline, CDR1 is SGHTA and CDR2 is FQGTGA. As DNA, the CDR3 is TGTGCCAGCAGCTTGGGGGTCCGAGGCGGGGAGCTGTTTTTT. Residues: CASSLGVRGGELFF.